This T cell receptor (beta chain) is drawn from a study of regulatory T cells in long-lasting Graves disease. To make TCR beta libraries, researchers used iRepertoire HTBI primers and Arm-PCR of CDR3 regions. A single record per CDR3 protein comes from TCRdb applying MiXCR to the multiplex PCR reads. The sample has about 440,000 distinct CDR3 sequences, around 17% seen once. Overall study findings and caveats: Preferential use of TRBV28, TRBJ1-2 and TRBJ2-5 was seen in persistent disease. Researchers examined only peripheral blood and not thyroid tissue.

The V gene's germline CDR1 is MNHEY and CDR2 SVGEGT. The V end lost 2 bases, the J end lost 0 bases, and 17 bases lay between the germline ends. The CDR3 runs 17 residues. This clonotype was counted ten times or more. Its antigen remains unidentified. As to time point: newly diagnosed GD, antithyroid drugs for less than 3 months. From PBMCs, RNA was extracted and then used to make the TCR library. This sample was shared with a second study, whose subject was T cells in Graves' hyperthyroidism and ophthalmopathy. As reported in that work: The majority of expanded thyroid clonotypes above 0.001 also appeared in blood. A model built on 13 V-J features separated ophthalmopathy from stable hyperthyroidism.

The receptor was isolated from a young woman with Graves disease. The material was peripheral blood mononuclear cells (PBMCs), obtained at new diagnosis, from a patient treated with antithyroid drugs. This chain uses TRBV6-2 or TRBV6-3 with TRBJ2-7; D is ambiguous. The CDR3 region has the DNA TGTGCCAGCAGTTACCCTAAAGGCGGTGCCGACTCCTACGAGCAGTACTTC. This codes for CASSYPKGGADSYEQYF.